This TCR beta chain stems from a study of blood T cell repertoires in COVID-19. For the study at large: The study drew acute and convalescent COVID-19 samples from the United States, Italy and Spain. PBMCs, B-cell-depleted T cells, or T cells were the source of the cDNA or gDNA that made up the material.

Original data processing: Amplification of reference gene primers was used by the study to estimate nucleated cell counts. Data came from immunoSEQ multiplex PCR; TCRdb stores just in-frame clones and leaves some out. That table gives V, J and clone size, and the DNA gave D and trimming. Of under 300,000 clones listed, roughly 80% were seen once; the top ten hold nearly 5%. Trimming took 2 bases from V and 0 from J, leaving 11 bases between them. CDR3 length: 16 residues. Looked up from germline, CDR1 is MNHNS and CDR2 is SASEGT. This TCR was recovered from a woman of 80 years or more with active or convalescent COVID-19. The sample was peripheral blood. The chain joins TRBV6-1 to TRBJ1-3; D unclear. CDR3 in DNA: TGTGCCAGCAGTGAAACGCTATATCTCTCTGGAAACACCATATATTTT. This encodes CASSETLYLSGNTIYF.